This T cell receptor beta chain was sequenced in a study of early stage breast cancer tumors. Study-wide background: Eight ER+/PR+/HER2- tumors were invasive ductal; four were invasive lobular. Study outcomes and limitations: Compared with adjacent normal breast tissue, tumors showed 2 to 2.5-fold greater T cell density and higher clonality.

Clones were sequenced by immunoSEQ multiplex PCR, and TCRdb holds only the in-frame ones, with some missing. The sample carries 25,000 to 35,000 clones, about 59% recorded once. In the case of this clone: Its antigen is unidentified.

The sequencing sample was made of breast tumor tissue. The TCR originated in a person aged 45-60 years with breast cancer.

The CDR3 region has the DNA TGTGCCAGCAGTCCCCGACAGAGGAGCTCCTACGAGCAGTACTTC. This gives the protein CASSPRQRSSYEQYF. The chain employs TRBV27 and TRBJ2-7, with a tentative D call TRBD1 (5 bases). Per germline, CDR1 MNHEY and CDR2 SMNVEV (reference sequence). The V and J ends lost 5 bases and 0 bases respectively, with 14 bases between them. The CDR3 has 15 amino acids.